The rows below give T cell receptor beta chains drawn from one sample of a study of shared clonotypes between healthy human individuals. The repertoire was sequenced with immunoSEQ multiplex PCR; TCRdb's copy has only in-frame clones and lacks some. The sample shows 850,000 to 1,100,000 clones, approximately 77% of them seen only once. The sequenced sample was memory CD4+ T cells from PBMCs. The receptors come from a man between 18 and 29 years old in good health. Some clones in this sample may be carry-over from other donors' samples. Each CDR3 is given with its conserved first and last residue. Fields, in order: clone size, CDR3 length, D gene, V gene, J gene, CDR3 protein, CDR3 DNA. A D gene is named only where the DNA matches it firmly. Part of the rows lack a size; the others show once, few, many or a class for expanded clones.

>NA|12|NA|TRBV7-2|TRBJ2-1
CASSLRGLEQFF
TGTGCCAGCAGCTTACGTGGACTAGAGCAGTTCTTC
>NA|15|TRBD2|TRBV5-1|TRBJ2-3
CASSFGSGGTDTQYF
TGCGCCAGCAGCTTTGGTAGCGGGGGCACAGATACGCAGTATTTT
>NA|17|TRBD1|TRBV7-3|TRBJ1-1
CASSHLYRGEGNTEAFF
TGTGCCAGCAGCCACCTTTACAGGGGCGAGGGGAACACTGAAGCTTTCTTT
>NA|15|NA|TRBV5-1|TRBJ1-1
CASSLYSGRLTEAFF
TGCGCCAGCAGCTTGTATTCAGGGAGGCTCACTGAAGCTTTCTTT
>NA|17|NA|TRBV19|TRBJ1-5
CASSIPWGGLGNQPQHF
TGTGCCAGTAGTATCCCGTGGGGGGGTCTCGGCAATCAGCCCCAGCATTTT
>few|15|TRBD1|TRBV28|TRBJ2-2
CASSGKQGAHGELFF
TGTGCCAGCAGTGGGAAACAGGGGGCCCACGGGGAGCTGTTTTTT
>NA|11|NA|TRBV10-1|TRBJ2-2
CASSDTGELFF
TGCGCCAGCAGTGACACCGGGGAGCTGTTTTTT
>NA|16|NA|TRBV12-5|TRBJ2-1
CASGPLQGSSYNEQFF
TGTGCTAGTGGTCCCCTCCAGGGGAGCTCCTACAATGAGCAGTTCTTC
>NA|13|NA|TRBV4-3|TRBJ1-5
CASSQDLGQPQHF
TGCGCCAGCAGCCAAGATTTGGGGCAGCCCCAGCATTTT
>NA|11|NA|TRBV4-3|TRBJ1-2
CASSQGQGLTF
TGCGCCAGCAGCCAAGGCCAGGGCCTCACCTTC
>NA|16|TRBD1|TRBV7-3|TRBJ2-1
CASSSKPGQGSDEQFF
TGTGCCAGCAGCTCAAAACCGGGACAGGGTTCCGATGAGCAGTTCTTC
>NA|14|NA|TRBV6-5|TRBJ1-1
CASSSPLNRQEAFF
TGTGCCAGCAGTTCCCCCCTCAACCGACAGGAAGCTTTCTTT
>NA|12|NA|TRBV29-1|TRBJ2-3
CSVARGIDTQYF
TGCAGCGTCGCCAGAGGAATAGATACGCAGTATTTT
>NA|16|TRBD1|TRBV28|TRBJ1-2
CASRDVGRGQDYGYTF
TGTGCCAGCAGGGACGTCGGGAGGGGGCAGGACTATGGCTACACCTTC
>few|14|NA|TRBV6-5|TRBJ1-2
CASSYSWDIYGYTF
TGTGCCAGCAGTTACTCTTGGGACATCTATGGCTACACCTTC
>many|15|TRBD2|TRBV9|TRBJ2-2
CASQREVVGTGELFF
TGTGCCAGCCAGCGGGAGGTCGTTGGCACCGGGGAGCTGTTTTTT
>NA|18|TRBD2|TRBV28|TRBJ2-2
CASSYSVASGRYTGELFF
TGTGCCAGCAGCTACTCCGTTGCTAGCGGGAGGTACACCGGGGAGCTGTTTTTT
>NA|15|TRBD2|TRBV2|TRBJ2-4
CASSEGGGRGNIQYF
TGTGCCAGCAGTGAAGGCGGCGGGAGAGGAAACATTCAGTACTTC
>NA|19|TRBD1|TRBV2|TRBJ2-6
CASSPGTGISAAGANVLTF
TGTGCCAGCAGTCCCGGGACAGGGATTTCAGCTGCTGGGGCCAACGTCCTGACTTTC
>NA|16|NA|TRBV19|TRBJ2-1
CASSIVLPQATHEQFF
TGTGCCAGTAGTATAGTGCTACCCCAAGCGACGCATGAGCAGTTCTTC
>NA|15|TRBD2|TRBV29-1|TRBJ2-1
CSASSGRSPYNEQFF
TGCAGCGCCTCTAGCGGGAGGTCCCCCTACAATGAGCAGTTCTTC
>NA|13|NA|TRBV7-2|TRBJ2-5
CASSPNREETQYF
TGTGCCAGCAGCCCGAACAGGGAAGAGACCCAGTACTTC
>NA|15|NA|TRBV6-1|TRBJ2-7
CASRPMTVSSYEQYF
TGTGCCAGCAGACCTATGACAGTAAGCTCCTACGAGCAGTACTTC
>NA|17|NA|TRBV11-1|TRBJ2-7
CASSPKERTKYTYEQYF
TGTGCCAGCAGCCCAAAGGAGAGGACAAAATATACCTACGAGCAGTACTTC
>NA|14|TRBD2|TRBV10-3|TRBJ2-1
CAIGTSGSYNEQFF
TGTGCCATCGGGACTAGCGGCTCCTACAATGAGCAGTTCTTC
>NA|11|NA|TRBV30|TRBJ2-1
CAWSVNNEQFF
TGTGCCTGGAGTGTAAACAATGAGCAGTTCTTC
>few|15|TRBD1|TRBV6-1|TRBJ1-5
CASRQTGNSNQPQHF
TGTGCCAGCAGGCAGACAGGGAACTCCAATCAGCCCCAGCATTTT
>NA|18|NA|TRBV6-8|TRBJ2-1
CASSYPLHGSGLINEQFF
TGTGCCAGCAGTTACCCCCTCCATGGGAGCGGGCTAATCAATGAGCAGTTCTTC
>NA|15|NA|TRBV4-2|TRBJ1-2
CASSQESTEIYGYTF
TGTGCCAGCAGCCAAGAAAGTACAGAGATCTATGGCTACACCTTC
>once|14|NA|TRBV5-8|TRBJ1-5
CASSAGRFNQPQHF
TGTGCCAGCAGCGCGGGACGGTTCAATCAGCCCCAGCATTTT
>NA|14|NA|TRBV7-2|TRBJ2-7
CASSLGLVPYEQYF
TGTGCCAGCAGCTTAGGTCTAGTCCCCTACGAGCAGTACTTC
>NA|15|TRBD1|TRBV5-1|TRBJ1-5
CASSLTGVGNQPQHF
TGCGCCAGCAGCCTCACAGGGGTTGGCAATCAGCCCCAGCATTTT
>NA|16|TRBD2|TRBV5-4|TRBJ2-7
CASSLDLGGPTGEQYF
TGTGCCAGCAGCTTGGATCTGGGAGGGCCCACGGGCGAGCAGTACTTC
>NA|16|NA|TRBV6-8|TRBJ2-6
CASSYKRVSGANVLTF
TGTGCCAGCAGTTACAAGAGGGTCTCTGGGGCCAACGTCCTGACTTTC
>NA|14|NA|TRBV7-8|TRBJ1-1
CASSLAGVYGEAFF
TGTGCCAGCAGCTTAGCGGGGGTCTATGGCGAAGCTTTCTTT
>NA|15|NA|TRBV29-1|TRBJ1-5
CSLSRTRGYNQPQHF
TGCAGCCTCTCGAGGACCAGGGGATACAATCAGCCCCAGCATTTT
>once|16|NA|TRBV14|TRBJ2-2
CASSEGARHYTGELFF
TGTGCCAGCAGCGAAGGGGCTAGACATTACACCGGGGAGCTGTTTTTT
>NA|16|TRBD2|TRBV7-9|TRBJ2-3
CASSRTSGRGTDTQYF
TGTGCCAGCAGCCGGACTAGCGGGAGGGGGACAGATACGCAGTATTTT
>NA|17|NA|TRBV9|TRBJ2-2
CASSPRWHEANTGELFF
TGTGCCAGCAGCCCGAGGTGGCACGAAGCGAACACCGGGGAGCTGTTTTTT
>NA|14|NA|TRBV4-1|TRBJ1-2
CASSRGAIEYGYTF
TGCGCCAGCAGCCGGGGTGCGATAGAATATGGCTACACCTTC
>NA|15|NA|TRBV7-3|TRBJ2-2
CASSLISGVPGELFF
TGTGCCAGCAGCTTAATATCAGGGGTCCCCGGGGAGCTGTTTTTT
>NA|14|TRBD1|TRBV7-3|TRBJ2-3
CASADRGLTDTQYF
TGTGCCAGCGCAGACAGGGGGCTTACAGATACGCAGTATTTT
>NA|16|NA|TRBV7-3|TRBJ2-6
CASSLPSEAGANVLTF
TGTGCCAGCAGCTTACCTAGCGAGGCTGGGGCCAACGTCCTGACTTTC
>NA|13|NA|TRBV28|TRBJ2-1
CASSSPTRGEQFF
TGTGCCAGCAGTTCCCCGACTAGAGGAGAGCAGTTCTTC
>few|11|NA|TRBV5-1|TRBJ2-3
CASGLLNTQYF
TGCGCCAGCGGGCTCTTGAATACGCAGTATTTT
>NA|15|TRBD2|TRBV19|TRBJ2-5
CASRNSGTRDETQYF
TGTGCCAGCAGGAATTCCGGGACTAGGGACGAGACCCAGTACTTC
>NA|14|NA|TRBV18|TRBJ1-5
CASSSSPADQPQHF
TGTGCCAGCTCGTCTTCTCCGGCGGATCAGCCCCAGCATTTT
>NA|14|NA|TRBV19|TRBJ1-2
CASTNPGAYYGYTF
TGTGCCAGTACTAATCCCGGGGCCTACTATGGCTACACCTTC
>NA|13|NA|TRBV27|TRBJ2-3
CASSLLLSDTQYF
TGTGCCAGCAGTTTATTGCTTTCAGATACGCAGTATTTT
>once|15|TRBD2|TRBV7-9|TRBJ2-7
CASSLPGISGDEQYF
TGTGCCAGCAGTCTACCCGGGATTAGCGGGGACGAGCAGTACTTC
>NA|16|NA|TRBV7-3|TRBJ1-2
CASSFLSIGWDYGYTF
TGTGCCAGCAGCTTCTTATCCATTGGCTGGGACTATGGCTACACCTTC
>NA|15|NA|TRBV28|TRBJ1-4
CASSLTGSTNEKLFF
TGTGCCAGCAGTTTAACCGGATCAACTAATGAAAAACTGTTTTTT
>many|17|TRBD1|TRBV5-1|TRBJ1-4
CASSLDQGAATNEKLFF
TGCGCCAGCAGCTTGGATCAGGGGGCAGCAACTAATGAAAAACTGTTTTTT
>few|15|NA|TRBV2|TRBJ1-2
CASSEAGFNTAGYTF
TGTGCCAGCAGTGAAGCGGGCTTTAATACCGCGGGCTACACCTTC
>NA|15|NA|TRBV28|TRBJ1-4
CASSFLGATNEKLFF
TGTGCCAGCAGTTTTCTGGGGGCAACTAATGAAAAACTGTTTTTT
>NA|13|NA|TRBV30|TRBJ1-1
CAWSALPNTEAFF
TGTGCCTGGAGTGCTCTTCCGAACACTGAAGCTTTCTTT
>few|15|NA|TRBV6-5|TRBJ2-6
CASRPTAAGANVLTF
TGTGCCAGCAGACCGACAGCGGCGGGGGCCAACGTCCTGACTTTC